The rows below give T cell receptor beta chains drawn from one sample of a study of cytomegalovirus exposure and HLA in healthy donors. Measured with immunoSEQ multiplex PCR; TCRdb has only the in-frame clones, and not every one. Among more than 90,000 clones listed, about 75% were seen once. The sequenced material came from PBMCs. These receptors were obtained from a man aged 35-49 years in good health and CMV-seropositive. Both conserved end residues are part of each CDR3. D genes are given only for firm matches. Only some rows state a clone size, as once, few, many or a class for expanded clones.

cdr3_nt	cdr3_aa	cdr3_length	clone_size	d_call	v_call	j_call
TGCAGCGTTGCTGTCAGGGGCAGGGCAGATACGCAGTATTTT	CSVAVRGRADTQYF	14	-	-	TRBV29-1	TRBJ2-3
TGTGTCAGCAGCTCTAACACCGGGGAGCTGTTTTTT	CVSSSNTGELFF	12	-	-	TRBV5-4	TRBJ2-2
TGTGCTAGTGGTCCTGGACAGGGTTTAGTAGAGACTGAAGCTTTCTTT	CASGPGQGLVETEAFF	16	-	TRBD1	TRBV12-5	TRBJ1-1
TGCGCCAGCAGCCCGGGACAGGGAGGGGAAAAACTGTTTTTT	CASSPGQGGEKLFF	14	-	TRBD1	TRBV4-1	TRBJ1-4
TGTGCCAGCAGCCAAGACTACAGCGGGGGGGCGAATGAGCAGTTCTTC	CASSQDYSGGANEQFF	16	-	TRBD2	TRBV4-2	TRBJ2-1
TGTGCCAGCAGTAATTCCGAGGGGACAGGCAATGAAAAACTGTTTTTT	CASSNSEGTGNEKLFF	16	once	TRBD1	TRBV5-4	TRBJ1-4
TGTGCCAGCAGTTATGACAGGGTGGGCTATGGCTACACCTTC	CASSYDRVGYGYTF	14	-	TRBD1	TRBV2	TRBJ1-2
TGTGCCAGCAGCTTACAGGCGGGGGTTCCTACAGATACGCAGTATTTT	CASSLQAGVPTDTQYF	16	-	TRBD2	TRBV7-2	TRBJ2-3
TGTGCCAGCAGAACAGGGGAGGACAATCAGCCCCAGCATTTT	CASRTGEDNQPQHF	14	-	TRBD1	TRBV6-1	TRBJ1-5
TGCAGCGTCCGGCGCCCCTCAGGGGAAGATACGCAGTATTTT	CSVRRPSGEDTQYF	14	few	-	TRBV29-1	TRBJ2-3
TGTGCCAGCAGCTCCGCAGATACGCAGTATTTT	CASSSADTQYF	11	-	-	TRBV7-2	TRBJ2-3
TGCAGCGTTGAAGGTCGGCAGGGGGCGAGGGACACTGAAGCTTTCTTT	CSVEGRQGARDTEAFF	16	-	TRBD1	TRBV29-1	TRBJ1-1
TGTGCCAGTAGTACGGGGGGGAGAGAGACCCAGTACTTC	CASSTGGRETQYF	13	once	TRBD2	TRBV19	TRBJ2-5
TGTGCCAGCAGCGTAGGCGGAGGAACGGGTGGCTACACCTTC	CASSVGGGTGGYTF	14	few	-	TRBV9	TRBJ1-2
TGTGCCAGCAGTGAAGCCTCGACAGGGGCGGTAGGCTCACCCCTCCACTTT	CASSEASTGAVGSPLHF	17	-	TRBD1	TRBV2	TRBJ1-6
TGTGCCAGCAGCTACGGGGAGGGCGGGGTAGCTTTCTTT	CASSYGEGGVAFF	13	-	-	TRBV7-8	TRBJ1-1
TGCGCCAGCAGCCAAGTACTGGCGGGTTGGACCACAGATACGCAGTATTTT	CASSQVLAGWTTDTQYF	17	-	-	TRBV4-1	TRBJ2-3
TGTGCCAGCCGTCATGACAGTTACGAGCAGTACTTC	CASRHDSYEQYF	12	-	-	TRBV7-9	TRBJ2-7
TGTGCCAGCTCACCACCAGTCCGGGAGACCCAGTACTTC	CASSPPVRETQYF	13	-	-	TRBV18	TRBJ2-5
TGTGCCAGCAGTTCCCCGGGACTAAATCAGCCCCAGCATTTT	CASSSPGLNQPQHF	14	-	-	TRBV27	TRBJ1-5
TGTGCCAGCAGTTGGGCTCGAGATACGCAGTATTTT	CASSWARDTQYF	12	few	-	TRBV7-9	TRBJ2-3
TGTGCCAGCAGCCACCTCCGGGAGAAAAATAATTCACCCCTCCACTTT	CASSHLREKNNSPLHF	16	-	-	TRBV27	TRBJ1-6